This T cell receptor (beta chain) emerged from a study of tumor-infiltrating lymphocytes in primary liver carcinoma. At the level of the study: All patients had surgically resected primary liver carcinoma.

Study findings and constraints: Compared with blood, tumor repertoires held significantly more in their top 250 clones. Tumor-adjacent and tumor-blood pairs overlapped less than tumor region pairs did. Left bulk and unsorted, the samples did not allow CD4+ and CD8+ repertoires to be compared.

This clonotype was detected once. What it binds is not known. Production of TCR beta cDNA used 400 to 600 ng total RNA together with a constant-region primer. Three nested multiplex PCR rounds, a slightly modified ARM-PCR, produced the libraries for TCR beta. Amplification in the first two PCR rounds was performed using TRBV1-TRBV30 forward primers and a C-beta reverse primer for approximately 10 cycles each. MiXCR, applied by TCRdb to the multiplex PCR reads, yields one record per CDR3 protein. In the table there are about 180,000 distinct CDR3 sequences, about 55% of which are singletons. Germline DNA was also extracted, with blood RNA taken from unsorted whole blood. Trimming at V came to 7 bases and at J to 3 bases, leaving 6 bases not matched to a gene. Germline CDR1 and CDR2: SQVTM and ANQGSEA. The CDR3 is made up of 13 amino acids.

The chain links TRBV29-1 to TRBJ1-3; TRBD1 agrees at 7 bases. Specimen: peripheral blood. The receptor's source is a man aged 40-50 years with primary liver carcinoma and hepatitis B virus infection. CDR3 sequence: CSGRQGGGNTIYF. CDR3 DNA sequence: TGCAGCGGCCGACAGGGTGGTGGAAACACCATATATTTT.